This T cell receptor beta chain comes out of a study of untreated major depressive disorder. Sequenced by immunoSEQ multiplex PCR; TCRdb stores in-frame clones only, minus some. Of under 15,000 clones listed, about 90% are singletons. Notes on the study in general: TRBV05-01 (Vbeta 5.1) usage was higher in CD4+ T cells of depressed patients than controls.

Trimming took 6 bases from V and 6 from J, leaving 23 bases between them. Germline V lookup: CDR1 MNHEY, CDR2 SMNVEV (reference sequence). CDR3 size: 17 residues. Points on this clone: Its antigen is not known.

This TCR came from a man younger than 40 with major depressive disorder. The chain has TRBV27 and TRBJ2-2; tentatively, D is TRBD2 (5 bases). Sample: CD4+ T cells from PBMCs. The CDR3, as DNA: TGTGCCAGCAGCAGACGAAGTGTAGGCTATAGCGCCGGGGAGCTGTTTTTT. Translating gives CASSRRSVGYSAGELFF.